This paragraph reports one TCR beta chain. The authors' processing: The assay estimated nucleated cells by amplifying reference gene primers. Data came from immunoSEQ multiplex PCR; TCRdb stores just in-frame clones and leaves some out. That table is the source of V, J and clone size, and D and trimming were worked out from the DNA. The sample has tens of thousands of clones, around nine tenths seen once. This sample is part of a study of blood T cell repertoires in COVID-19. Study-level background: Samples of COVID-19 (acute and convalescent) were obtained from the United States, Italy and Spain. PBMCs, B-cell-depleted T cells, or T cells were the source of the cDNA or gDNA that made up the material.

The V segment lost 1 base and the J segment 4 bases; nucleotides outside the gene matches: 1. The CDR3 runs to 14 residues. Per germline, CDR1 GTSNPN and CDR2 SVGIG (reference sequence). The receptor was isolated from a man in his 60s with acute or convalescent COVID-19. Sequencing was carried out using peripheral blood. The chain recombines TRBV30 with TRBJ1-6; 7 bases agree with TRBD1. The CDR3 region has the DNA TGTGCCTGGAGTGGGGGACAGTATAATTCACCCCTCCACTTT. Protein sequence: CAWSGGQYNSPLHF.